Listed below are T cell receptor beta chains from one sample, sequenced in a study of immune evolution from preneoplasia to lung adenocarcinoma. Generated by immunoSEQ multiplex PCR, the TCRdb table keeps only in-frame clones and is missing some. The repertoire holds 4,000 to 5,500 clones, with over 65% as singletons. Sequencing was done on a sample of FFPE adjacent normal lung tissue. These receptors were obtained from a person between 55 and 80 years old with lung adenocarcinoma. The CDR3 runs from the conserved cysteine through the conserved F or W. The order of the fields is clone size, V gene, J gene, D gene, CDR3 DNA, CDR3 protein. A D gene is named only where the DNA matches it firmly. Size is omitted from some rows. Given values are once, few, many or a class for expanded clones.

size: .; V: TRBV11-3; J: TRBJ2-3; D: .; DNA: TGTGCCAGCAGCTTAGATCCGGGGGTTGATACGCAGTATTTT; CDR3: CASSLDPGVDTQYF
size: .; V: TRBV7-6; J: TRBJ2-1; D: .; DNA: TGTGCCAGCAGCGCAGACTACAACAATGAGCAGTTCTTC; CDR3: CASSADYNNEQFF
size: .; V: TRBV9; J: TRBJ2-1; D: .; DNA: TGTGCCAGCAGCGTAGTGGCTGGGGGTGAGCAGTTCTTC; CDR3: CASSVVAGGEQFF
size: .; V: TRBV5-1; J: TRBJ2-1; D: .; DNA: TGCGCCAGCAGCTTGGGACAGCTTAATGAGCAGTTCTTC; CDR3: CASSLGQLNEQFF
size: few; V: TRBV5-1; J: TRBJ2-2; D: TRBD1; DNA: TGCGCCAGCAGCTTGGGACAGGGGCTGGTCGGGGAGCTGTTTTTT; CDR3: CASSLGQGLVGELFF
size: .; V: TRBV4-2; J: TRBJ2-7; D: .; DNA: TGTGCCAGCAGCCAAGATAGGGGGAGCTCGGGGGAGCAGTACTTC; CDR3: CASSQDRGSSGEQYF
size: once; V: TRBV7-6; J: TRBJ1-5; D: .; DNA: TGTGCCAGCAGTAAGGAGGGCGGCAATCAGCCCCAGCATTTT; CDR3: CASSKEGGNQPQHF
size: .; V: TRBV5-6; J: TRBJ2-1; D: .; DNA: TGTGCCAGCAGCCCCCGTCCTCCGGGGCCCAATGAGCAGTTCTTC; CDR3: CASSPRPPGPNEQFF
size: .; V: TRBV4-1; J: TRBJ2-5; D: .; DNA: TGCGCCAGCAGCGCCGGGGGGAAATTGGGGACAGAAAATCAAGAGACCCAGTACTTC; CDR3: CASSAGGKLGTENQETQYF
size: few; V: TRBV19; J: TRBJ1-4; D: .; DNA: TGTGCCAGTAGCCCGACAGTAACTAATGAAAAACTGTTTTTT; CDR3: CASSPTVTNEKLFF
size: .; V: TRBV6-5; J: TRBJ2-5; D: TRBD1; DNA: TGTGCCAGCAGTCAACGCCCGGGACAGGGTGAGACCCAGTACTTC; CDR3: CASSQRPGQGETQYF
size: .; V: TRBV4-1; J: TRBJ2-2; D: TRBD1; DNA: TGCGCCAGCAGCCAAGATTCGACAGGGGCGAACACCGGGGAGCTGTTTTTT; CDR3: CASSQDSTGANTGELFF
size: .; V: TRBV6-4; J: TRBJ2-2; D: .; DNA: TGTGCCAGCAGTCTAGACAGGAACACCGGGGAGCTGTTTTTT; CDR3: CASSLDRNTGELFF
size: once; V: TRBV5-4; J: TRBJ2-7; D: TRBD1; DNA: TGTGCCAGCAGCCCGGACAGGGGGGCCTACGAGCAGTACTTC; CDR3: CASSPDRGAYEQYF
size: .; V: TRBV25-1; J: TRBJ2-2; D: .; DNA: TGTGCCAGCAGTCCGGGGAGGCAGGCGAACACCGGGGAGCTGTTTTTT; CDR3: CASSPGRQANTGELFF
size: .; V: TRBV30; J: TRBJ1-4; D: .; DNA: TGTGCCTGGACGGACGGGGGGGCGATGCCCGAAAAACTGTTTTTT; CDR3: CAWTDGGAMPEKLFF
size: once; V: TRBV2; J: TRBJ1-5; D: .; DNA: TGTGCCAGCAGTGAGGGTGAAAGCAATCAGCCCCAGCATTTT; CDR3: CASSEGESNQPQHF
size: .; V: TRBV7-8; J: TRBJ1-6; D: .; DNA: TGTGCCAGCGGCGTGCAGGGAGTCTATAATTCACCCCTCCACTTT; CDR3: CASGVQGVYNSPLHF
size: .; V: TRBV4-3; J: TRBJ2-1; D: TRBD2; DNA: TGCGCCAGCAGCCTCGGCGGGGGAAACTCCTACAATGAGCAGTTCTTC; CDR3: CASSLGGGNSYNEQFF
size: .; V: TRBV4-2; J: TRBJ2-3; D: .; DNA: TGTGCCAGCAGCCAAGGGACTTCTTACACAGATACGCAGTATTTT; CDR3: CASSQGTSYTDTQYF
size: few; V: TRBV7-2; J: TRBJ1-1; D: .; DNA: TGTGCCAGCAGCTTAGTCGGGGGCCCCAAGGCTGAAGCTTTCTTT; CDR3: CASSLVGGPKAEAFF
size: .; V: TRBV30; J: TRBJ1-1; D: .; DNA: TGTGCCTGGAGGGTCGAGAGGGGAGGTAGCACTGAAGCTTTCTTT; CDR3: CAWRVERGGSTEAFF
size: .; V: TRBV10-2; J: TRBJ1-4; D: .; DNA: TGCGCCAGCTCGGGTCAGATTAATGAAAAACTGTTTTTT; CDR3: CASSGQINEKLFF
size: .; V: TRBV5-1; J: TRBJ1-5; D: .; DNA: TGCGCCAGCAGCTTAGCCCCGGGGGATCAGCCCCAGCATTTT; CDR3: CASSLAPGDQPQHF
size: .; V: TRBV19; J: TRBJ1-6; D: .; DNA: TGTGCCAGTAGTTCCCTCAGGGATTCACCCCTCCACTTT; CDR3: CASSSLRDSPLHF
size: large; V: TRBV29-1; J: TRBJ1-2; D: .; DNA: TGCAGCGTTGTAGCAGGGGCCCAAGGGAACTATGGCTACACCTTC; CDR3: CSVVAGAQGNYGYTF
size: .; V: TRBV5-1; J: TRBJ2-7; D: TRBD2; DNA: TGCGCCAGCAGCGCAGGGACTAGCGGAGATATTTACGAGCAGTACTTC; CDR3: CASSAGTSGDIYEQYF
size: .; V: TRBV4-1; J: TRBJ2-7; D: TRBD1; DNA: TGCGCCAGCAGAGAACAGACAGGGGCAATTCACTACGAGCAGTACTTC; CDR3: CASREQTGAIHYEQYF
size: .; V: TRBV6-5; J: TRBJ1-3; D: .; DNA: TGTGCCAGCAGTTACTCGTCTGGAGGGCAGGACACCATATATTTT; CDR3: CASSYSSGGQDTIYF
size: .; V: TRBV29-1; J: TRBJ2-2; D: .; DNA: TGCAGCGTTGGAGCTCGGAACACCGGGGAGCTGTTTTTT; CDR3: CSVGARNTGELFF
size: .; V: TRBV5-5; J: TRBJ2-6; D: .; DNA: TGTGCCAGCATTAGCGAGGGGACCTTGGGGGCCAACGTCCTGACTTTC; CDR3: CASISEGTLGANVLTF
size: .; V: TRBV18; J: TRBJ1-2; D: TRBD1; DNA: TGTGCCAGCTCACGGACCCTGGAGGGGGCAACTTCTGGCTACACCTTC; CDR3: CASSRTLEGATSGYTF
size: .; V: TRBV19; J: TRBJ1-1; D: .; DNA: TGTGCCAGTAGGGGGGTTAGGGGAGTGGACACTGAAGCTTTCTTT; CDR3: CASRGVRGVDTEAFF
size: .; V: TRBV7-3; J: TRBJ2-7; D: TRBD1; DNA: TGTGCCAGCAGCTCTCCGGGACAGGGGAACGAGCAGTACTTC; CDR3: CASSSPGQGNEQYF
size: once; V: TRBV4-3; J: TRBJ2-2; D: TRBD2; DNA: TGCGCCAGCAGCTTTCCCCCCGCGGGGGTGAACACCGGGGAGCTGTTTTTT; CDR3: CASSFPPAGVNTGELFF
size: .; V: TRBV7-6; J: TRBJ1-1; D: .; DNA: TGTGCCAGCAGCTTATATCCTGGCTCTGAAGCTTTCTTT; CDR3: CASSLYPGSEAFF
size: once; V: TRBV7-2; J: TRBJ1-3; D: .; DNA: TGTGCCAGCAGCTTAGTGGCGGACACTGGAAACACCATATATTTT; CDR3: CASSLVADTGNTIYF
size: .; V: TRBV12-5; J: TRBJ2-1; D: TRBD2; DNA: TGTGCTAGTGGTTTTAGCGGGGGCCCGAGCTCCTACACCGAGCAGTTCTTC; CDR3: CASGFSGGPSSYTEQFF
size: .; V: TRBV7-9; J: TRBJ1-1; D: .; DNA: TGTGCCAGCAGCTCACAACCAGGACTCAGGAACACTGAAGCTTTCTTT; CDR3: CASSSQPGLRNTEAFF